Reported below is one T cell receptor beta chain. This sample was included in a study of cytomegalovirus exposure and HLA in healthy donors. The PCR employed 60 Vbeta primers together with 13 Jbeta primers. TCRdb's copy holds only in-frame clones and misses some; the assay was immunoSEQ multiplex PCR. Here the sample spans over 150,000 clones, 70% to 80% being singletons. CDR1 is LNHDA and CDR2 is SQIVND in the germline V gene (reference sequence). Trimming at V came to 6 bases and at J to 0 bases, leaving 3 bases not matched to a gene. This CDR3 spans 14 amino acids. Sequencing was done on a sample of PBMCs. This sequence joins TRBV19 and TRBJ1-1; 8 bases are a match to TRBD1. This clonotype was sampled from a man aged 40-55 years in good health and CMV-seronegative. CDR3 protein: CASRMGQVNTEAFF. In DNA form, the CDR3 reads TGTGCCAGTAGGATGGGACAGGTGAACACTGAAGCTTTCTTT. Looking up the rest from reference TRBV19 and TRBJ1-1 gives the full variable domain: DGGITQSPKYLFRKEGQNVTLSCEQNLNHDAMYWYRQDPGQGLRLIYYSQIVNDFQKGDIAEGYSVSREKKESFPLTVTSAQKNPTAFYLCASRMGQVNTEAFFGQGTRLTVV.